This TCR beta chain comes out of a study of shared clonotypes between healthy human individuals. Every donor was a Caucasian adult from Nashville, Tennessee. Study findings and constraints: Measured sharing among donors was expected to vary with sequencing depth. On the whole, naive subsets had larger estimated richness than memory subsets had.

Clones were sequenced by immunoSEQ multiplex PCR, and TCRdb holds only the in-frame ones, with some missing. The sample gives roughly 2.2 million clones, 90% to 95% of which show up once; 0.39% is in the top ten. The ends were cut back, 5 bases at V and 1 base at J, with 6 bases in the middle. The germline CDR1 and CDR2 sequences are SGHTA and FQGNSA. This CDR3 contains 13 residues. The count of this clone is one. Its antigen is unidentified. V gene TRBV7-2 combines with J gene TRBJ1-3; D gene uncertain. The receptor was isolated from a man between 18 and 35 years old in good health. Some clones in this sample may be carry-over from other donors' samples. The source material was naive CD4+ T cells from PBMCs. The subset is: CD45RA+ positively selected. The CDR3 is CASSPESGNTIYF. CDR3 nucleotides: TGTGCCAGCAGCCCGGAGTCTGGAAACACCATATATTTT.